The present T cell receptor (beta chain) was sequenced within a study of PD-1 blockade in classical Hodgkin lymphoma. General study points: Patients with a complete response exhibited baseline diversity comparable to newly diagnosed patients.

The CDR3 consists of 14 residues. V lost 7 bases and J lost 3, with 10 bases in between. The germline V gene has CDR1 LNHDA and CDR2 SQIVND (reference sequence). Time point noted: cycle 4 day 1 (C4D1), after five to seven weeks of nivolumab. With no exception, relapse followed autologous stem cell transplantation in all patients, and brentuximab vedotin exposure varied. The study purified CD4+ T cells from thawed PBMCs using magnetic negative selection. Data came from immunoSEQ multiplex PCR; TCRdb stores just in-frame clones and leaves some out. The sample carries roughly 30,000 clones, more than 60% recorded once. This clone was seen a few times. The antigen remains undetermined.

The input for sequencing was CD4+ T cells from blood, taken before the fourth cycle of nivolumab. This sequence joins TRBV19 and TRBJ1-6, with D possibly being TRBD1 (5 bases). The TCR originated in a human donor with classical Hodgkin lymphoma. In DNA, the CDR3 is TGTGCCAGTAATTGGGGCAACTATAATTCACCCCTCCACTTT. Its protein product is CASNWGNYNSPLHF. Drawing the rest from reference TRBV19 and TRBJ1-6, the complete variable domain is DGGITQSPKYLFRKEGQNVTLSCEQNLNHDAMYWYRQDPGQGLRLIYYSQIVNDFQKGDIAEGYSVSREKKESFPLTVTSAQKNPTAFYLCASNWGNYNSPLHFGNGTRLTVT.